The rows below give T cell receptor beta chains drawn from one sample of a study of T cell responses to AZD1222 COVID-19 vaccine. The table came from immunoSEQ multiplex PCR; TCRdb's copy has only in-frame clones and leaves some out. The sample lists roughly 120,000 clones, over 75% occurring once. The input for sequencing was peripheral blood, taken on day 0 of AZD1222 vaccination. The receptors here all came from an adult in good health. Both conserved end residues are part of each CDR3. A D gene is named only where the DNA matches it firmly. Clone size is shown for a subset of rows, as once, few, many or a class of expanded clone.

NA	TRBJ1-5	NA	TRBV24-1	CATSDSYQPQHF	TGTGCCACCAGCGACAGTTATCAGCCCCAGCATTTT
NA	TRBJ1-6	medium-sized	TRBV3-1/TRBV3-2	CASSQDPTGYNSPLHF	TGTGCCAGCAGCCAAGATCCAACAGGGTATAATTCACCCCTCCACTTT
NA	TRBJ1-1	NA	TRBV6-5	CASSPDRSWNTEAFF	TGTGCCAGCAGCCCAGACAGGTCGTGGAACACTGAAGCTTTCTTT
NA	TRBJ1-2	NA	TRBV19	CASSIFGGYTF	TGTGCCAGTAGTATATTCGGGGGCTACACCTTC
TRBD1	TRBJ1-1	NA	TRBV18	CASSTSGTANTEAFF	TGTGCCAGCTCAACCTCCGGGACAGCGAACACTGAAGCTTTCTTT
NA	TRBJ2-3	NA	TRBV7-3	CASSFLGGPGDTQYF	TGTGCCAGCAGCTTTTTAGGGGGGCCGGGAGATACGCAGTATTTT
TRBD1	TRBJ2-7	NA	TRBV2	CASRARDRGYEQYF	TGTGCCAGCAGAGCCCGGGACAGGGGCTACGAGCAGTACTTC
TRBD2	TRBJ2-3	NA	TRBV7-2	CASSRRLAGGRSTDTQYF	TGTGCCAGCAGTCGCCGACTAGCGGGAGGGCGGAGCACAGATACGCAGTATTTT
TRBD1	TRBJ1-2	NA	TRBV7-3	CASSGGQGASNGYTF	TGTGCCAGCAGCGGGGGACAGGGGGCGTCGAATGGCTACACCTTC
NA	TRBJ1-1	NA	TRBV3-1/TRBV3-2	CASSLNRGTEAFF	TGTGCCAGCAGCCTTAATCGAGGAACTGAAGCTTTCTTT
NA	TRBJ1-1	NA	TRBV19	CASRSGTMNTEAFF	TGTGCCAGTAGGTCCGGGACTATGAACACTGAAGCTTTCTTT
NA	TRBJ1-4	NA	TRBV5-4	CATTIATNEKLFF	TGTGCCACGACAATAGCGACTAATGAAAAACTGTTTTTT
TRBD1	TRBJ1-1	NA	TRBV6-2/TRBV6-3	CASSSRTGNTEAFF	TGTGCCAGCAGTAGCAGGACAGGGAACACTGAAGCTTTCTTT
NA	TRBJ1-1	NA	TRBV11-2	CASSLRIEAFF	TGTGCCAGCAGCCTCCGGATTGAAGCTTTCTTT
TRBD1	TRBJ1-5	NA	TRBV7-8	CASSLAAGGSQPQHF	TGTGCCAGCAGCTTAGCGGCAGGGGGTTCTCAGCCCCAGCATTTT
NA	TRBJ1-6	few	TRBV30	CAWREPTGLYSPLHF	TGTGCCTGGAGGGAACCGACAGGCCTATATTCACCCCTCCACTTT
NA	TRBJ2-2	NA	TRBV6-5	CASTLERNTGELFF	TGTGCCAGCACCTTGGAGAGGAACACCGGGGAGCTGTTTTTT
NA	TRBJ1-6	NA	TRBV18	CASSVQDYNSPLHF	TGTGCCAGCTCAGTTCAGGATTATAATTCACCCCTCCACTTT
NA	TRBJ2-5	NA	TRBV5-6	CASSTGHSQETQYF	TGTGCCAGCAGCACCGGGCATTCGCAAGAGACCCAGTACTTC
NA	TRBJ1-6	NA	TRBV9	CASSAALEGSPLHF	TGTGCCAGCAGCGCTGCACTGGAGGGTTCACCCCTCCACTTT
NA	TRBJ1-4	NA	TRBV2	CASREQGVTNEKLFF	TGTGCCAGCAGAGAACAGGGAGTTACTAATGAAAAACTGTTTTTT
TRBD1	TRBJ2-7	NA	TRBV6-2/TRBV6-3	CASSLGQGTYEQYF	TGTGCCAGCAGCCTCGGACAGGGTACCTACGAGCAGTACTTC
TRBD1	TRBJ1-3	NA	TRBV4-3	CASSQERARGLNTIYF	TGCGCCAGCAGCCAAGAAAGAGCCAGGGGGCTAAACACCATATATTTT
NA	TRBJ1-3	NA	TRBV6-5	CASSYSLGRTGNTIYF	TGTGCCAGCAGTTACTCGCTAGGGAGAACTGGAAACACCATATATTTT
TRBD2	TRBJ2-5	NA	TRBV30	CAWSGQRGVVETQYF	TGTGCCTGGAGTGGCCAGCGGGGTGTGGTAGAGACCCAGTACTTC
NA	TRBJ1-1	NA	TRBV5-4	CASSPGVSGTEAFF	TGTGCCAGCAGCCCGGGAGTATCGGGCACTGAAGCTTTCTTT
NA	TRBJ2-1	NA	TRBV3-1/TRBV3-2	CASSQDPLTRGEQFF	TGTGCCAGCAGCCAAGACCCGCTGACGAGGGGTGAGCAGTTCTTC
NA	TRBJ1-1	NA	TRBV5-1	CASSSGQPNTEAFF	TGCGCCAGCAGCTCGGGACAACCGAACACTGAAGCTTTCTTT
NA	TRBJ2-7	NA	TRBV24-1	CATSDAGYGSAYEQYF	TGTGCCACCAGTGATGCTGGGTACGGGTCGGCCTACGAGCAGTACTTC
NA	TRBJ1-1	once	TRBV9	CASSGTGSGPEAFF	TGTGCCAGCAGCGGGACCGGTTCCGGTCCTGAAGCTTTCTTT
NA	TRBJ2-2	NA	TRBV18	CASSSVGGDGELFF	TGTGCCAGCTCGTCGGTGGGGGGCGACGGGGAGCTGTTTTTT
NA	TRBJ1-1	NA	TRBV29-1	CSVSVNGGWATEAFF	TGCAGCGTCTCCGTTAATGGGGGGTGGGCCACTGAAGCTTTCTTT
NA	TRBJ2-3	NA	TRBV10-3	CAISEEVQGNGQYF	TGTGCCATCAGTGAGGAGGTACAGGGTAATGGGCAGTATTTT